The clone carrying this T cell receptor (beta chain) was observed a handful of times. What it recognizes is unknown. Indicated time point: pre-sensitization, week 0. Described treatment: therapeutic diphenylcyclopropenone sensitization with weekly scalp DPC. This sample is drawn from a study of human T cells and chemical hapten exposure. Background on the study: Predominantly women, the patients had alopecia areata, totalis or universalis. TCR yields per sample varied mostly from small pooled library volume differences. General observations from the study: Expanded TCRs clustered into significantly more large CDR3 similarity groups than controls, the analysis revealed.

Attachment of unique molecular identifiers to individual cDNA molecules was performed in the library. TCRdb re-called the RACE reads with MiXCR, one entry per CDR3 protein. The repertoire has approximately 260,000 distinct CDR3 sequences, about 7.7% of them found once; the top ten carry more than 0.95%. The CDR3 is 13 amino acids. J gave up 4 bases and V 4 bases, and 6 bases lay outside the gene matches. Per germline, CDR1 DFQATT and CDR2 SNEGSKA (reference sequence). J is TRBJ2-5 and V is TRBV20-1; TRBD1 aligns across 7 bases. The sequencing here drew on whole blood, taken in connection with sensitization to the hapten diphenylcyclopropenone (DPC). The TCR sequence derives from a young man with alopecia areata. Some clones in this sample may be carry-over from other donors' samples. The CDR3 loop is CSATTGRAETQYF. The CDR3 region has the DNA TGCAGTGCTACGACAGGGCGGGCAGAGACCCAGTACTTC.